Sequencing of this T cell receptor beta chain was carried out in a study of cytomegalovirus exposure and HLA in healthy donors. General study findings and limits: TCR sequences were mostly rare, though some public TCRs occurred in many donors. A later analysis linked a missense variant in DCLRE1C to the trimming of TCR beta V and J genes.

This clone was seen once. Its antigen is as yet unknown. Amplification used 60 Vbeta primers and 13 Jbeta primers. Measured with immunoSEQ multiplex PCR; TCRdb has only the in-frame clones, and not every one. The table shows some 40,000 clones, with approximately 70% occurring only once. This CDR3 region has 15 residues. Germline loops: CDR1 SGHTA, CDR2 FQGNSA. Trimming removed 7 bases from V and 2 bases from J; junction bases left unmatched: 7. This cohort consisted of healthy bone marrow donors. The chain links TRBV7-2 to TRBJ2-3; 9 positions match TRBD2. The sequencing sample was made of PBMCs. This receptor was identified in a man between 35 and 55 years old in good health and CMV-seronegative. As DNA, the CDR3 is TGTGCCAGCATATTAAGCGGGGGGCCCACAGATACGCAGTATTTT. It yields the protein CASILSGGPTDTQYF.